This T cell receptor beta chain appears in the sequencing data of a study of regulatory dendritic cells for organ transplantation (dated by TCRdb to about 2017). Study-wide context: To make regulatory dendritic cells, monocytes were cultured with vitamin D3 on days 0 and 4, plus IL-10 on day 4. On day 6, LPS was added to the DC cultures to test how the DCs responded to a strong maturation-inducing agent. Sorted naive and memory CD4+ and CD8+ T cells had their TCRbeta repertoires sequenced both before and after allostimulation with either regulatory or mature dendritic cells.

Paper-wide results and their limitations: Repertoires were highly diverse in naive CD4+ and CD8+ T cells, less diverse in memory cells, and most oligoclonal in memory CD8+ cells. In both subjects, allostimulation led to expansion of memory CD8+ clones, though the expansion induced by regulatory dendritic cells appeared to be more limited than that induced by mature dendritic cells. The authors pointed out considerable heterogeneity between individuals in the alloreactive memory CD8+ T cell pool, and only two subjects were sequenced. Of the resting subsets, memory CD8+ T cells had the largest number of alloreactive TCR clonotypes.

Sorted T cell subsets were CFSE-labeled and co-cultured for 4 to 5 days with allogeneic regulatory or mature dendritic cells at a 1:10 DC:T ratio. FACS was used to sort CD4+ or CD8+ cells into naive T cells (CD45RA+) and memory T cells (CD45RO+). T cells for TCR sequencing came from a couple of healthy control subjects. The Qiagen DNeasy Blood & Tissue Kit was used for extraction of genomic DNA. Worth noting for this clone: Its antigen is not yet known. No per-base quality is available; no much larger clone lies one base away.

Multiplexed two-step PCR with Vbeta-specific forward primers and Jbeta-specific reverse primers was used to amplify TCRbeta CDR3 regions. Through the immunoSEQ service, TCRbeta libraries were sequenced on an Illumina instrument. Processing in the source paper ran as follows. V, D and J genes were assigned using IMGT annotation, and counts were corrected for multiplex PCR bias using synthetic CDR3 analogues. Repertoire clonality was computed in the immunoSEQ Analyzer as one minus normalized Shannon entropy. Fisher's exact test with Benjamini-Hochberg false discovery rate control was used to define clonal expansion, with two-tailed P<0.01. Here the immuneACCESS table is served through TCRdb, limited to in-frame sequences with V and J called. Missing clones are a known gap in these copies; in checked studies unresolved V genes cover under half, and the rest lacks a known reason. V, J and clone size are those of that table, while D and trimming were read from the DNA. This sample is represented by more than 9,500 clones; nearly 90% of them were singletons. The top ten constitute 0.22% of the sample.

This clonotype was sampled from a human donor in good health. Sequenced input: naive CD8+ T cells from blood cultured with regulatory dendritic cells. The sample's cell subset or site, from its label and the paper: CD45RA+ naive T cells.

The CDR3 here reads CASSLSMGGDGTGYGYTF. The DNA sequence is TGTGCCAGCAGCTTATCCATGGGTGGGGATGGAACGGGCTATGGCTACACCTTC. The rearranged chain carries TRBV7-9 and TRBJ1-2, with the D gene not clear enough to name. CDR3 length: 18 amino acids, cysteine to phenylalanine. This entry keeps only the CDR3 DNA: 54 bases, framed from base 1. The germline ends are 23 bases apart after V is trimmed by 2 bases and J by 4 bases. Reading the germline V gene (reference sequence) gives CDR1 SEHNR and CDR2 FQNEAQ.